A selection of T cell receptor beta chains follows, all from one sample in a study of cytomegalovirus exposure and HLA in healthy donors. The protocol was immunoSEQ multiplex PCR, while the TCRdb copy is restricted to in-frame clones and leaves out a portion. The table includes around 120,000 clones, 80% detected once. The specimen was PBMCs. Every receptor here comes from a female donor in good health and CMV-seropositive. The CDR3 runs from the conserved cysteine through the conserved F or W. The order of the fields is D gene, clone size, J gene, V gene, CDR3 protein, CDR3 DNA. A D gene is named only where the DNA matches it firmly. Size tells how often a clone was seen (once, few, many) or the class of an expanded clone, and some rows leave it out.

d_gene: TRBD1
abundance: .
j_gene: TRBJ2-1
v_gene: TRBV2
CDR3aa: CASSYNRGNEQFF
CDR3nt: TGTGCCAGCAGTTACAACAGGGGCAATGAGCAGTTCTTC

d_gene: .
abundance: .
j_gene: TRBJ2-1
v_gene: TRBV6-5
CDR3aa: CASSYPSGGNEQFF
CDR3nt: TGTGCCAGCAGTTACCCGTCAGGTGGCAATGAGCAGTTCTTC

d_gene: TRBD1
abundance: .
j_gene: TRBJ1-4
v_gene: TRBV6-5
CDR3aa: CASSSGTGWNEKLFF
CDR3nt: TGTGCCAGCAGTTCTGGGACAGGGTGGAATGAAAAACTGTTTTTT

d_gene: .
abundance: .
j_gene: TRBJ1-6
v_gene: TRBV30
CDR3aa: CAWSDGGTLHF
CDR3nt: TGTGCCTGGAGTGATGGAGGGACCCTCCACTTT

d_gene: .
abundance: .
j_gene: TRBJ1-1
v_gene: TRBV19
CDR3aa: CASKFHGNTEAFF
CDR3nt: TGTGCCAGTAAGTTCCACGGGAACACTGAAGCTTTCTTT

d_gene: .
abundance: .
j_gene: TRBJ2-3
v_gene: TRBV9
CDR3aa: CASSPQSDTQYF
CDR3nt: TGTGCCAGCAGCCCCCAGTCAGATACGCAGTATTTT

d_gene: .
abundance: .
j_gene: TRBJ2-7
v_gene: TRBV5-5
CDR3aa: CASSRTVDTRPEQYF
CDR3nt: TGTGCCAGCAGCCGGACGGTCGACACTAGGCCCGAGCAGTACTTC

d_gene: TRBD1
abundance: .
j_gene: TRBJ2-2
v_gene: TRBV19
CDR3aa: CASSSGTGYAGELFF
CDR3nt: TGTGCCAGTAGTTCTGGGACAGGCTACGCCGGGGAGCTGTTTTTT

d_gene: .
abundance: few
j_gene: TRBJ1-5
v_gene: TRBV19
CDR3aa: CASSTLGSGNQPQHF
CDR3nt: TGTGCCAGTAGCACCCTTGGCAGCGGCAATCAGCCCCAGCATTTT

d_gene: .
abundance: .
j_gene: TRBJ2-7
v_gene: TRBV5-4
CDR3aa: CASSLGSTYEQYF
CDR3nt: TGTGCCAGCAGCTTGGGATCTACCTACGAGCAGTACTTC

d_gene: .
abundance: .
j_gene: TRBJ1-2
v_gene: TRBV5-1
CDR3aa: CASSPDRTVNYGYTF
CDR3nt: TGCGCCAGCAGCCCCGACCGGACAGTTAACTATGGCTACACCTTC

d_gene: .
abundance: .
j_gene: TRBJ1-2
v_gene: TRBV7-8
CDR3aa: CASSSTPGNHYGYTF
CDR3nt: TGTGCCAGCAGCTCTACCCCGGGGAACCACTATGGCTACACCTTC

d_gene: TRBD1
abundance: once
j_gene: TRBJ1-2
v_gene: TRBV10-2
CDR3aa: CASRAPDRIYGYTF
CDR3nt: TGCGCCAGCAGAGCCCCGGACAGGATTTATGGCTACACCTTC

d_gene: TRBD1
abundance: .
j_gene: TRBJ2-2
v_gene: TRBV14
CDR3aa: CASSPGTATGELFF
CDR3nt: TGTGCCAGCAGCCCTGGGACAGCCACCGGGGAGCTGTTTTTT

d_gene: TRBD1
abundance: .
j_gene: TRBJ2-7
v_gene: TRBV4-1
CDR3aa: CASSHPGQGYEQYF
CDR3nt: TGCGCCAGCAGCCACCCGGGACAGGGCTACGAGCAGTACTTC

d_gene: .
abundance: few
j_gene: TRBJ2-3
v_gene: TRBV9
CDR3aa: CASSVSPRGTDTQYF
CDR3nt: TGTGCCAGCAGCGTTAGCCCCCGAGGCACAGATACGCAGTATTTT

d_gene: .
abundance: few
j_gene: TRBJ1-1
v_gene: TRBV30
CDR3aa: CAWSALNTEAFF
CDR3nt: TGTGCCTGGAGTGCGTTGAACACTGAAGCTTTCTTT

d_gene: .
abundance: .
j_gene: TRBJ1-2
v_gene: TRBV10-3
CDR3aa: CAISEQVYGYTF
CDR3nt: TGTGCCATCAGCGAACAGGTCTATGGCTACACCTTC

d_gene: TRBD1
abundance: .
j_gene: TRBJ1-2
v_gene: TRBV7-8
CDR3aa: CASSLAGTAYGYTF
CDR3nt: TGTGCCAGCAGCTTAGCCGGGACAGCCTATGGCTACACCTTC

d_gene: .
abundance: .
j_gene: TRBJ1-1
v_gene: TRBV19
CDR3aa: CASSIGGTMNTEAFF
CDR3nt: TGTGCCAGTAGTATCGGTGGGACAATGAACACTGAAGCTTTCTTT

d_gene: .
abundance: .
j_gene: TRBJ2-2
v_gene: TRBV21-1
CDR3aa: CASSTLRDSQNTGELFF
CDR3nt: TGTGCCAGCAGCACCCTCCGGGACAGTCAGAACACCGGGGAGCTGTTTTTT

d_gene: TRBD1
abundance: .
j_gene: TRBJ1-6
v_gene: TRBV7-6
CDR3aa: CASSLTGDSPLHF
CDR3nt: TGTGCCAGCAGTTTGACAGGGGATTCACCCCTCCACTTT

d_gene: .
abundance: .
j_gene: TRBJ2-7
v_gene: TRBV11-3
CDR3aa: CASSFQFSYEQYF
CDR3nt: TGTGCCAGCAGCTTCCAATTTTCCTACGAGCAGTACTTC

d_gene: TRBD1
abundance: .
j_gene: TRBJ2-5
v_gene: TRBV5-1
CDR3aa: CASSLGTGGLGETQYF
CDR3nt: TGCGCCAGCAGCTTGGGGACAGGGGGCTTGGGAGAGACCCAGTACTTC

d_gene: TRBD2
abundance: once
j_gene: TRBJ2-3
v_gene: TRBV30
CDR3aa: CAWQGTSSDTQYF
CDR3nt: TGTGCCTGGCAAGGGACTAGTTCAGATACGCAGTATTTT

d_gene: .
abundance: once
j_gene: TRBJ2-3
v_gene: TRBV28
CDR3aa: CASVEAGAGGDTQYF
CDR3nt: TGTGCCAGCGTCGAGGCGGGGGCTGGGGGAGATACGCAGTATTTT

d_gene: TRBD1
abundance: few
j_gene: TRBJ2-7
v_gene: TRBV4-1
CDR3aa: CASSQGRTGSYEQYF
CDR3nt: TGCGCCAGCAGCCAGGGTCGGACAGGCTCCTACGAGCAGTACTTC

d_gene: TRBD1
abundance: .
j_gene: TRBJ1-6
v_gene: TRBV11-2
CDR3aa: CASSVTGGLSSPLHF
CDR3nt: TGTGCCAGCAGCGTGACAGGGGGCTTGTCTTCACCCCTCCACTTT

d_gene: .
abundance: .
j_gene: TRBJ2-6
v_gene: TRBV5-1
CDR3aa: CASSYTGDSSGANVLTF
CDR3nt: TGCGCCAGCAGCTACACAGGGGACTCCTCTGGGGCCAACGTCCTGACTTTC

d_gene: .
abundance: .
j_gene: TRBJ1-5
v_gene: TRBV11-1
CDR3aa: CASSLYSNQPQHF
CDR3nt: TGTGCCAGCAGCTTGTATAGCAATCAGCCCCAGCATTTT

d_gene: .
abundance: .
j_gene: TRBJ2-1
v_gene: TRBV4-2
CDR3aa: CASSQGSGNEQFF
CDR3nt: TGTGCCAGCAGCCAAGGGAGCGGCAATGAGCAGTTCTTC

d_gene: .
abundance: .
j_gene: TRBJ2-5
v_gene: TRBV5-6
CDR3aa: CASSLAGRGPSQETQYF
CDR3nt: TGTGCCAGCAGCTTGGCGGGGAGAGGACCATCCCAAGAGACCCAGTACTTC

d_gene: TRBD2
abundance: .
j_gene: TRBJ2-5
v_gene: TRBV19
CDR3aa: CASSFRTGLAGEETQYF
CDR3nt: TGTGCCAGTAGTTTCAGAACGGGGCTAGCGGGGGAAGAGACCCAGTACTTC

d_gene: TRBD2
abundance: .
j_gene: TRBJ2-4
v_gene: TRBV4-3
CDR3aa: CASSQDPISGGVRAKNIQYF
CDR3nt: TGCGCCAGCAGCCAAGATCCAATCAGCGGGGGGGTGCGGGCCAAAAACATTCAGTACTTC

d_gene: .
abundance: .
j_gene: TRBJ2-7
v_gene: TRBV25-1
CDR3aa: CASSADSYEQYF
CDR3nt: TGTGCCAGCAGTGCAGATTCCTACGAGCAGTACTTC

d_gene: .
abundance: .
j_gene: TRBJ1-1
v_gene: TRBV27
CDR3aa: CASSLYTGAMNTEAFF
CDR3nt: TGTGCCAGCAGTCTCTACACGGGAGCGATGAACACTGAAGCTTTCTTT

d_gene: TRBD1
abundance: .
j_gene: TRBJ1-6
v_gene: TRBV18
CDR3aa: CASSIGTGANNSPLHF
CDR3nt: TGTGCCAGCTCAATCGGGACAGGGGCTAATAATTCACCCCTCCACTTT

d_gene: .
abundance: .
j_gene: TRBJ1-1
v_gene: TRBV6-6
CDR3aa: CASYMNTEAFF
CDR3nt: TGTGCCAGTTACATGAACACTGAAGCTTTCTTT

d_gene: TRBD2
abundance: .
j_gene: TRBJ2-5
v_gene: TRBV29-1
CDR3aa: CSLSGVAGAVETQYF
CDR3nt: TGCAGCCTATCAGGAGTAGCGGGGGCCGTGGAGACCCAGTACTTC

d_gene: .
abundance: .
j_gene: TRBJ1-3
v_gene: TRBV19
CDR3aa: CASSRDGGNTIYF
CDR3nt: TGTGCCAGTAGCCGTGATGGGGGGAACACCATATATTTT

d_gene: TRBD1
abundance: .
j_gene: TRBJ2-1
v_gene: TRBV5-1
CDR3aa: CASSFGQGTSNEQFF
CDR3nt: TGCGCCAGCAGCTTTGGACAGGGAACTTCCAATGAGCAGTTCTTC

d_gene: .
abundance: .
j_gene: TRBJ2-1
v_gene: TRBV30
CDR3aa: CAWASGNEQFF
CDR3nt: TGTGCCTGGGCCAGTGGCAATGAGCAGTTCTTC

d_gene: TRBD1
abundance: .
j_gene: TRBJ1-5
v_gene: TRBV10-3
CDR3aa: CAIGTGNQPQHF
CDR3nt: TGTGCCATCGGGACAGGCAATCAGCCCCAGCATTTT

d_gene: TRBD1
abundance: .
j_gene: TRBJ2-7
v_gene: TRBV19
CDR3aa: CATQPTGGIYEQYF
CDR3nt: TGTGCCACCCAACCAACAGGGGGCATCTACGAGCAGTACTTC

d_gene: .
abundance: .
j_gene: TRBJ2-1
v_gene: TRBV5-1
CDR3aa: CASSSPSSSYNEQFF
CDR3nt: TGCGCCAGCAGCTCCCCCTCCTCCTCCTACAATGAGCAGTTCTTC

d_gene: .
abundance: .
j_gene: TRBJ2-5
v_gene: TRBV30
CDR3aa: CAWNGQETQYF
CDR3nt: TGTGCCTGGAACGGTCAAGAGACCCAGTACTTC

d_gene: TRBD1
abundance: .
j_gene: TRBJ2-2
v_gene: TRBV5-1
CDR3aa: CASSRGQGNTGELFF
CDR3nt: TGCGCCAGCAGCCGGGGACAGGGGAACACCGGGGAGCTGTTTTTT

d_gene: .
abundance: .
j_gene: TRBJ1-2
v_gene: TRBV19
CDR3aa: CASSLTGYGYTF
CDR3nt: TGTGCCAGTAGTCTTACAGGGTATGGCTACACCTTC

d_gene: TRBD1
abundance: .
j_gene: TRBJ1-2
v_gene: TRBV18
CDR3aa: CASSPMTGEGYTF
CDR3nt: TGTGCCAGCTCACCAATGACAGGGGAGGGCTACACCTTC

d_gene: .
abundance: .
j_gene: TRBJ1-6
v_gene: TRBV10-3
CDR3aa: CAISAGNSPLHF
CDR3nt: TGTGCCATCAGTGCAGGGAATTCACCCCTCCACTTT